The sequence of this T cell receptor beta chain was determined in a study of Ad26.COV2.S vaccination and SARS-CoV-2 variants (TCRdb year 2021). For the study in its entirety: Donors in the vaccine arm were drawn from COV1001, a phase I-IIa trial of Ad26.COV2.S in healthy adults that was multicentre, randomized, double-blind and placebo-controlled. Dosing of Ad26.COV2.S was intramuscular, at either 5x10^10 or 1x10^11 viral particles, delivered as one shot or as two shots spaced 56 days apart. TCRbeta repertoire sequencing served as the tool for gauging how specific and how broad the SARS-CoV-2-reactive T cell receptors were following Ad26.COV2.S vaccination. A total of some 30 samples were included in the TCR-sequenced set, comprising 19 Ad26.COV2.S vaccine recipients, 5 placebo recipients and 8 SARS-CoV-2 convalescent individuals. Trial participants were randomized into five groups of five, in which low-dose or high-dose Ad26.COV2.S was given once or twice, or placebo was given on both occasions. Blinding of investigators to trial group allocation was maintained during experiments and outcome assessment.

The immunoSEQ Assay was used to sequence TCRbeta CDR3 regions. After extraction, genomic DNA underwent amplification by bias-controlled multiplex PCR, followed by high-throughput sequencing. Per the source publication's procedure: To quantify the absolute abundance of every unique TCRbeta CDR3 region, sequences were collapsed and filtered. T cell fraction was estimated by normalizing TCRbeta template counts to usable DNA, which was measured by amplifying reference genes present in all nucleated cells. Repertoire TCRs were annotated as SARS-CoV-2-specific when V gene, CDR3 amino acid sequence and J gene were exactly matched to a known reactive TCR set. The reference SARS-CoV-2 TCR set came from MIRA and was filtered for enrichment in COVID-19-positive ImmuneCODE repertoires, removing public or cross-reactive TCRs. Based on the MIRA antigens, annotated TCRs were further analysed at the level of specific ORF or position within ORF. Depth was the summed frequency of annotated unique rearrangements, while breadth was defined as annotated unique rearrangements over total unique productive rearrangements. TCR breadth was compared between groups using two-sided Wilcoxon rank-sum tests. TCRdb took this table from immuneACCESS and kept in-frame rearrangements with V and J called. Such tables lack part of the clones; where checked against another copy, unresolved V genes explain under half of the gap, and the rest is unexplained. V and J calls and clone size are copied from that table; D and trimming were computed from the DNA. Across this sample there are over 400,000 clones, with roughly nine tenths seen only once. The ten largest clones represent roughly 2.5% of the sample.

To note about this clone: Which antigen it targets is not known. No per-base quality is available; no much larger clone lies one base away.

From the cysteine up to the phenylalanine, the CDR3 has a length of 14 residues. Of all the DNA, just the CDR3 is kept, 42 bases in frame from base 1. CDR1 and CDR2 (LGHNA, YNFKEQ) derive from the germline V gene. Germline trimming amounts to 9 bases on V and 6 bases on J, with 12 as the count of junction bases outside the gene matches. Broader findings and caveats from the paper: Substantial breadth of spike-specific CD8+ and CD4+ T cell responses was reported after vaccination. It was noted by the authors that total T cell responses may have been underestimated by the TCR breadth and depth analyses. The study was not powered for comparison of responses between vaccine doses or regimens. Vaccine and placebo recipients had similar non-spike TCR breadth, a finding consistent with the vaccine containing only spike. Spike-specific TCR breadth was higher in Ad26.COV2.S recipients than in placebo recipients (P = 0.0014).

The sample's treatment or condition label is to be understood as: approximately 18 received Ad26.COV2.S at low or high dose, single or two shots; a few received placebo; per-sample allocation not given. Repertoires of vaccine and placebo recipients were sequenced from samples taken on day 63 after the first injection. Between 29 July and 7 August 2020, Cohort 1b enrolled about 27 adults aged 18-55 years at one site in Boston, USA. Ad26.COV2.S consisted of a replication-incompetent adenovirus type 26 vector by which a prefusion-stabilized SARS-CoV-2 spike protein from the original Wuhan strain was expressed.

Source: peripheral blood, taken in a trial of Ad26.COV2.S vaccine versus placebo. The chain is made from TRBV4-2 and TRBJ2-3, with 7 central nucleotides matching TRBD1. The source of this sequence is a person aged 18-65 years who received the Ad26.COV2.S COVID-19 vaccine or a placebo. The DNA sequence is TGTGCCAGTTCAGACAGGGCTTTCGGGGATACGCAGTATTTT. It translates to CASSDRAFGDTQYF.